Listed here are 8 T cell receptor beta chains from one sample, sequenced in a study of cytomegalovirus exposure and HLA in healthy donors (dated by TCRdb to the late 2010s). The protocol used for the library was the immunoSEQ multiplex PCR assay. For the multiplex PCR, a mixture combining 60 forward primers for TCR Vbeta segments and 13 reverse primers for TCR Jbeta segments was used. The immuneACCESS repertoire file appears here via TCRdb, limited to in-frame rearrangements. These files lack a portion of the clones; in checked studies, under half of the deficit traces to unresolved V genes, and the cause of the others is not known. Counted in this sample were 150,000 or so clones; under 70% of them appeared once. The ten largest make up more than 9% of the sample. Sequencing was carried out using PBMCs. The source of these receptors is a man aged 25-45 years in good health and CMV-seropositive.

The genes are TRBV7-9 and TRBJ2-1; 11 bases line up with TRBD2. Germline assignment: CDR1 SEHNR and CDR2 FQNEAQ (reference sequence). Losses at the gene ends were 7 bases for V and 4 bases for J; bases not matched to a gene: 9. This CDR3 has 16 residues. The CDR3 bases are TGTGCCAGCACCCGTACCGGGACTAGCGGATACAATGAGCAGTTCTTC. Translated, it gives CASTRTGTSGYNEQFF.

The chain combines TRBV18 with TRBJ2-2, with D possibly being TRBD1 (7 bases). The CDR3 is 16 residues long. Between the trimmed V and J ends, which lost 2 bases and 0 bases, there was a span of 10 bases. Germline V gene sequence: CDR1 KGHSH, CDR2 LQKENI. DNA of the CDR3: TGTGCCAGCTCACCAGCGGGACAGACGAACACCGGGGAGCTGTTTTTT. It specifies CASSPAGQTNTGELFF.

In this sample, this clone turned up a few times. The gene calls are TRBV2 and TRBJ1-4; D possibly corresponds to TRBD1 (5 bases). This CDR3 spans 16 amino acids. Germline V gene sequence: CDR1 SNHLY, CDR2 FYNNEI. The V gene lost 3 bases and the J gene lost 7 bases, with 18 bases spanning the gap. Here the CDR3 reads CASSERGGTLGEKLFF. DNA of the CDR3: TGTGCCAGCAGTGAGCGGGGTGGGACTTTGGGTGAAAAACTGTTTTTT.

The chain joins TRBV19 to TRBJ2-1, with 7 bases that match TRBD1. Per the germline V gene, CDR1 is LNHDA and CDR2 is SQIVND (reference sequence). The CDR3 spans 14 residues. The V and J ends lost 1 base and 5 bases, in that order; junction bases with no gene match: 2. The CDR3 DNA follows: TGTGCCAGTAGTATAGGACAGGGTAACAATGAGCAGTTCTTC. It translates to CASSIGQGNNEQFF.

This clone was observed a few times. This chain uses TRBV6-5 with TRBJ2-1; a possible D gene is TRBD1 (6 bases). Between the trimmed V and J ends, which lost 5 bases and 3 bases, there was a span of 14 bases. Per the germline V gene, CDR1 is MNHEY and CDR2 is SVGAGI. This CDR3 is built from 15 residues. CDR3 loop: CASSTRGKDYNEQFF. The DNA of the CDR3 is TGTGCCAGCAGTACCAGGGGTAAGGACTACAATGAGCAGTTCTTC.

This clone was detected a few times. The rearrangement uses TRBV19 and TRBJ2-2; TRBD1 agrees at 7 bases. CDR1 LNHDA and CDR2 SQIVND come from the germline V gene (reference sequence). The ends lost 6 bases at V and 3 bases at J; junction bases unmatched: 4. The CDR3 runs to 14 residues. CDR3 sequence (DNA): TGTGCCAGTAGGGACAGGCAGGACACCGGGGAGCTGTTTTTT. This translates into CASRDRQDTGELFF.

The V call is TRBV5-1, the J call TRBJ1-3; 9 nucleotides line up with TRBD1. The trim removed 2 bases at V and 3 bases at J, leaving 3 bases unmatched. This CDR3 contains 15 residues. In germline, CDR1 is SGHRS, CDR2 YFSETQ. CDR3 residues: CASSLQGAGGNTIYF. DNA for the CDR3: TGCGCCAGCAGCTTACAGGGGGCCGGTGGAAACACCATATATTTT.

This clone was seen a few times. The CDR3 sequence is CASSFGQGITYGYTF. As DNA, the CDR3 is TGTGCCAGCAGCTTCGGACAGGGGATTACCTATGGCTACACCTTC. The chain uses TRBV11-3 and TRBJ1-2; 9 bases are shared with TRBD1. CDR1 SGHNT and CDR2 YENEEA come from the germline V gene. Unmatched junction bases numbered 6, after V lost 3 bases and J lost 4 bases. The CDR3 contains 15 residues.